Listed here are 29 T cell receptor beta chains from one sample, sequenced in a study of OX40 agonist ivuxolimab in advanced cancers. Assay used: immunoSEQ multiplex PCR; TCRdb lists only in-frame clones, some missing. In the table there are about 22,000 clones, approximately 80% of which are singletons. Source: CD4+ or CD8+ T cells sorted from blood, taken in a trial of the OX40 agonist ivuxolimab. These receptors were collected from an adult with an advanced solid tumor such as melanoma, head and neck, liver or kidney cancer.

By sample fraction, this clone is medium-sized (0.01 to 0.1%). This chain uses TRBV6-5 with TRBJ2-1; 7 bases are a match to TRBD2. This CDR3 has 13 amino acids. The V gene end was trimmed by 1 base and the J gene end by 8 bases; junction bases not matched to a gene: 2. Germline loops: CDR1 MNHEY, CDR2 SVGAGI. The chain's CDR3 is CASSYFGGDEQFF. The CDR3 DNA follows: TGTGCCAGCAGTTACTTTGGGGGGGATGAGCAGTTCTTC.

This clone appeared a few times. This chain connects TRBV7-9 to TRBJ1-1; D is uncertain. The V and J ends lost 9 bases and 0 bases respectively, with 14 bases between them. Germline-derived CDR1 and CDR2 are SEHNR and FQNEAQ (reference sequence). The CDR3 length is 14 residues. The CDR3 loop reads CASGTSRVNTEAFF. The DNA for the CDR3 is TGTGCCAGTGGAACCAGCCGGGTGAACACTGAAGCTTTCTTT.

This chain connects TRBV5-1 to TRBJ2-7; 7 nucleotides match TRBD2. Trimming at V came to 4 bases and at J to 4 bases, leaving 14 bases not matched to a gene. The CDR3 contains 16 residues. In germline, CDR1 is SGHRS, CDR2 YFSETQ. The CDR3 reads CASSPRGVGAAYEQYF. Written as DNA, the CDR3 is TGCGCCAGCAGCCCCCGGGGGGTAGGGGCAGCATACGAGCAGTACTTC.

The CDR3: CASFRGQEQFF. The CDR3 DNA reads as TGTGCCAGCTTCAGGGGGCAGGAGCAGTTCTTC. The chain combines TRBV11-2 with TRBJ2-1; TRBD1 matches 8 bases. CDR1 is SGHAT, CDR2 FQNNGV, per germline. J was trimmed by 10 bases and V by 8 bases; bases with no gene match: 4. The CDR3 has 11 residues.

The CDR3 DNA reads TGTGCCAGCAGCCGAGGATCACTGAACACTGAAGCTTTCTTT. Its translation: CASSRGSLNTEAFF. The V call is TRBV5-4, the J call TRBJ1-1; no reliable D call. The germline V gene encodes CDR1 SGHNT and CDR2 YYREEE (reference sequence). The CDR3 is made up of 14 amino acids. The germline V and J ends were trimmed by 4 bases and 0 bases, with 10 bases remaining between them.

This clone was observed once. This chain uses TRBV25-1 with TRBJ1-5; 8 bases agree with TRBD1. Germline assignment: CDR1 MGHDK and CDR2 SYGVNS. The J segment lost 7 bases and the V segment lost 6 bases, leaving 11 bases of the junction unmatched. The CDR3 is 15 residues long. Written as DNA, the CDR3 is TGTGCCAGCAGCGCCTCTCAGGGGGCAGGGCAGCCCCAGCATTTT. Translating gives CASSASQGAGQPQHF.

This clone was detected a few times. The chain employs TRBV7-8 and TRBJ2-7; possibly TRBD2 for D (5 bases). Looked up from germline, CDR1 is SGHVS and CDR2 is FQNEAQ. V was trimmed by 1 base and J by 0 bases, leaving 13 bases between them. The CDR3 consists of 16 residues. The CDR3 reads CASSLVGPGLSYEQYF. DNA of the CDR3: TGTGCCAGCAGCTTAGTCGGGCCAGGACTCTCCTACGAGCAGTACTTC. Based on the CDR3 plus reference TRBV7-8 and TRBJ2-7, the full variable domain is GAGVSQSPRYKVAKRGQDVALRCDPISGHVSLFWYQQALGQGPEFLTYFQNEAQLDKSGLPSDRFFAERPEGSVSTLKIQRTQQEDSAVYLCASSLVGPGLSYEQYFGPGTRLTVT.

This clone was detected only once. This chain links TRBV7-9 with TRBJ2-3, with TRBD1 identical over 9 bases. Germline V gene sequence: CDR1 SEHNR, CDR2 FQNEAQ (reference sequence). The CDR3 runs to 16 residues. With V trimmed by 4 bases and J by 0 bases, 5 bases remained unmatched. The CDR3 protein is CASSWTGASSTDTQYF. CDR3 DNA: TGTGCCAGCAGCTGGACAGGGGCGTCTAGCACAGATACGCAGTATTTT.

This chain uses TRBV5-4 with TRBJ2-7; D possibly corresponds to TRBD2 (6 bases). Trimming pared 2 bases from V and 6 bases from J, leaving 9 bases between. The CDR3 has 12 residues. Germline V gene data show CDR1 as SGHNT and CDR2 as YYREEE (reference sequence). The CDR3 region is CASSFGGGEQYF. The CDR3 DNA reads as TGTGCCAGCAGCTTCGGGGGAGGCGAGCAGTACTTC.

This clone was counted only a few times. This same CDR3 is encoded by further DNA sequences in the sample. The chain recombines TRBV19 with TRBJ2-1; D perhaps matches TRBD1 (5 bases). Germline assignment: CDR1 LNHDA and CDR2 SQIVND (reference sequence). V was clipped by 1 base and J by 5 bases, with 6 bases between them. The CDR3 covers 13 residues. The CDR3 region has the DNA TGTGCCAGTAGTATAGGGGGCAACAATGAGCAGTTCTTC. As protein: CASSIGGNNEQFF.

The chain employs TRBV9 and TRBJ2-7; a possible D gene is TRBD1 (5 bases). CDR1 is SGDLS and CDR2 is YYNGEE in the germline V gene. The CDR3 runs 13 residues. Trimming cost V 4 bases and J 3 bases, with 11 bases left between them. CDR3 region: CASSPGTGYEQYF. The CDR3 nucleotides are TGTGCCAGCAGCCCCGGAACAGGCTACGAGCAGTACTTC.

This clone is medium-sized within its sample. J is TRBJ1-1 and V is TRBV30; D possibly corresponds to TRBD1 (5 bases). Looked up from germline, CDR1 is GTSNPN and CDR2 is SVGIG (reference sequence). The CDR3 contains 13 residues. Trimming cost V 7 bases and J 7 bases, with 19 bases left between them. CDR3 DNA: TGTGCCTATAGTATAGACAGATCGTTTGAAGCTTTCTTT. Protein product: CAYSIDRSFEAFF. Full variable domain (missing parts from reference TRBV30 and TRBJ1-1): SQTIHQWPATLVQPVGSPLSLECTVEGTSNPNLYWYRQAAGRGLQLLFYSVGIGQISSEVPQNLSASRPQDRQFILSSKKLLLSDSGFYLCAYSIDRSFEAFFGQGTRLTVV.

The chain combines TRBV6-6 with TRBJ1-6; D not certain. The CDR3 length is 15 residues. V shed 2 bases and J shed 6 bases, with 11 bases lying between them. From germline, CDR1 is MNHNY and CDR2 SVGAGI (reference sequence). This CDR3 reads CASSYGPTANSPLHF. The CDR3 DNA reads as TGTGCCAGCAGTTACGGACCGACTGCTAATTCACCCCTCCACTTT.

As for this clone: The same CDR3 also results from other DNA sequences found in this sample. The chain links TRBV9 to TRBJ1-5; tentatively, D is TRBD1 (5 bases). This CDR3 has 14 amino acids. Germline V gives CDR1 SGDLS, CDR2 YYNGEE. Trimming left V 0 bases short and J 4 bases short, with 8 bases between. In nucleotides, the CDR3 is TGTGCCAGCAGCGTAGGGGACGTAAATCAGCCCCAGCATTTT. Protein product: CASSVGDVNQPQHF.

The table lists this clone with a few counts. The chain couples TRBV11-2 to TRBJ2-3, with D possibly matching TRBD2 (5 bases). The CDR3 runs 13 residues. Trimming took off 11 bases at V and 3 bases at J, with 15 bases between the two ends. CDR1 and CDR2 from the germline V gene are SGHAT and FQNNGV. CDR3 DNA: TGTGCCGGTAGTGGAGCGGTGACAGATACGCAGTATTTT. It translates to CAGSGAVTDTQYF.

V and J are TRBV7-9 and TRBJ1-4; 9 nucleotides match TRBD1. With V trimmed by 5 bases and J by 8 bases, 9 bases remained unmatched. The CDR3 extends over 15 amino acids. Germline CDR1 and CDR2: SEHNR and FQNEAQ (reference sequence). The CDR3 loop is CASSPNRDREEKLFF. DNA of the CDR3: TGTGCCAGCAGCCCAAACCGGGACAGGGAGGAAAAACTGTTTTTT.

V usage is TRBV14 and J usage is TRBJ2-5; TRBD1 agrees at 10 bases. From germline, CDR1 is SGHDN and CDR2 FVKESK. With 4 bases clipped from V and 5 bases from J, the junction kept 7 bases outside the gene matches. The CDR3 loop spans 15 amino acids. The CDR3 loop reads CASSRRTGGYETQYF. The CDR3 region has the DNA TGTGCCAGCAGCCGAAGGACAGGGGGTTACGAGACCCAGTACTTC.

The chain employs TRBV9 and TRBJ2-7; 9 bases align to TRBD1. Per germline, CDR1 SGDLS and CDR2 YYNGEE. Losses at the gene ends were 3 bases for V and 2 bases for J; bases not matched to a gene: 9. The CDR3 covers 16 residues. The CDR3 sequence: CASSALGDRDPYEQYF. CDR3 nucleotide sequence: TGTGCCAGCAGCGCGCTAGGGGACAGGGACCCCTACGAGCAGTACTTC.

This clone was recorded once. V and J are TRBV6-1 and TRBJ2-7; maybe TRBD2 (6 bases). The length of the CDR3 is 13 residues. CDR1 and CDR2 from the germline V gene are MNHNS and SASEGT. V shed 3 bases and J shed 6 bases, with 12 bases lying between them. The CDR3 reads CASSEEDYREQYF. CDR3 DNA: TGTGCCAGCAGTGAGGAGGACTATCGCGAGCAGTACTTC.

The J gene is TRBJ2-1, the V gene TRBV7-9, with TRBD2 identical over 7 bases. This CDR3 has 14 amino acids. The germline V gene has CDR1 SEHNR and CDR2 FQNEAQ (reference sequence). Unmatched junction bases numbered 9, after V lost 4 bases and J lost 9 bases. CDR3 amino acids: CASSWTRRWGEQFF. In DNA, the CDR3 is TGTGCCAGCAGCTGGACTAGACGGTGGGGTGAGCAGTTCTTC.

This clone was found a few times. This chain connects TRBV2 to TRBJ2-1, with TRBD1 matching 12 bases. V trimming: 7 bases; J trimming: 5 bases; junction bases outside the gene matches: 3. The CDR3 is made up of 14 amino acids. Germline V gene lookup returns CDR1 SNHLY and CDR2 FYNNEI. The CDR3 region has the DNA TGTGCCAGCACAGGGACAGGGGGCAACAATGAGCAGTTCTTC. The encoded protein is CASTGTGGNNEQFF.

This clone appeared a few times. The chain recombines TRBV5-1 with TRBJ2-7; no firm D call. The V gene lost 1 base and the J gene lost 4 bases, with 12 bases spanning the gap. The CDR3 consists of 14 residues. The V gene's germline CDR1 is SGHRS and CDR2 YFSETQ. The CDR3, as DNA: TGCGCCAGCAGCTTGTCGGGCGGACCTTACGAGCAGTACTTC. It encodes CASSLSGGPYEQYF. Based on the CDR3 plus reference TRBV5-1 and TRBJ2-7, the full variable domain is KAGVTQTPRYLIKTRGQQVTLSCSPISGHRSVSWYQQTPGQGLQFLFEYFSETQRNKGNFPGRFSGRQFSNSRSEMNVSTLELGDSALYLCASSLSGGPYEQYFGPGTRLTVT.

This rearrangement joins TRBV5-6 to TRBJ1-1; D gene unclear. Trimming took off 2 bases at V and 4 bases at J, with 15 bases between the two ends. CDR1 is SGHDT and CDR2 is YYEEEE in the germline V gene. The CDR3 has 15 residues. The CDR3 here is CASSFTVSGATEAFF. CDR3 DNA sequence: TGTGCCAGCAGCTTTACAGTCTCGGGTGCCACTGAAGCTTTCTTT.

V gene TRBV5-8 combines with J gene TRBJ1-5; D gene uncertain. The CDR3 loop spans 15 amino acids. Germline V gene data show CDR1 as SGHTS and CDR2 as YDEGEE. The V gene lost 4 bases and the J gene lost 6 bases, with 17 bases spanning the gap. The CDR3 nucleotides read TGTGCCAGCAGCCATGGACCGGCAGGAGGTCAGCCCCAGCATTTT. Encoded protein: CASSHGPAGGQPQHF.

The chain joins TRBV4-3 to TRBJ2-4; D gene unclear. Germline V CDR1 and CDR2: LGHNA, YSLEER. The V end was cut by 1 base, the J end by 1 base, with 14 bases between. This CDR3 has 17 amino acids. CDR3 loop: CASSQVLGVGAKNIQYF. In DNA form, the CDR3 reads TGCGCCAGCAGCCAAGTATTAGGAGTAGGTGCCAAAAACATTCAGTACTTC.

This clone was seen a few times. This chain links TRBV29-1 with TRBJ2-7; D might be TRBD1 (6 bases). Germline CDR1 reads SQVTM; CDR2 reads ANQGSEA. V lost 3 bases to trimming and J lost 7 bases, with 13 bases between them. The CDR3 length is 12 residues. CDR3 in DNA: TGCAGCGTTGACTTGGGGGCCTTGGAGCAGTACTTC. Translation: CSVDLGALEQYF.

V gene TRBV5-4 combines with J gene TRBJ2-7; perhaps TRBD2 as D (6 bases). The CDR3 has 13 amino acids. The V end was cut by 1 base, the J end by 4 bases, with 9 bases between. Germline lookup yields CDR1 SGHNT and CDR2 YYREEE (reference sequence). The CDR3 region is CASSLPSEYEQYF. DNA of the CDR3: TGTGCCAGCAGCTTGCCTAGCGAGTACGAGCAGTACTTC.

The chain couples TRBV7-2 to TRBJ1-1; perhaps TRBD1 as D (5 bases). The V end was cut by 5 bases, the J end by 6 bases, with 16 bases between. CDR3 length: 14 residues. In germline, CDR1 is SGHTA, CDR2 FQGNSA. CDR3 DNA sequence: TGTGCCAGCAGCCCCGAGCGGGGGTTCGCTGAAGCTTTCTTT. Protein sequence: CASSPERGFAEAFF. The variable domain in full, with the rest retrieved from reference TRBV7-2 and TRBJ1-1, is GAGVSQSPSNKVTEKGKDVELRCDPISGHTALYWYRQSLGQGLEFLIYFQGNSAPDKSGLPSDRFSAERTGGSVSTLTIQRTQQEDSAVYLCASSPERGFAEAFFGQGTRLTVV.

The gene calls are TRBV6-5 and TRBJ2-7, with 8 bases lining up with TRBD2. The length of the CDR3 is 15 residues. V was pared by 4 bases and J by 2 bases, with 7 bases of the junction left unmatched. CDR1 is MNHEY, CDR2 SVGAGI, per germline. CDR3 DNA: TGTGCCAGCAGTTCCGGACTAGCCGCCACCTACGAGCAGTACTTC. This translates into CASSSGLAATYEQYF.